This section outlines one T cell receptor beta chain sequence together with its context. What it binds is unknown. With 3 bases removed from V and 5 bases from J, the gap between germline ends came to 10 bases. CDR1 and CDR2 (germline): SGHTA, FQGNSA. This CDR3 spans 13 amino acids. TCRdb analysed the reads with MiXCR anew, one entry per CDR3 protein. Of about 63,000 distinct CDR3 sequences listed, about 19% are singletons. The entry originates in a study of T cell repertoires in cytomegalovirus infection. About the study: Shared public TCR beta signatures pointed to both CMV infection and a matching HLA type.

The V call is TRBV7-2, the J call TRBJ1-2, with D uncertain. The sequenced sample was CD8+ T cells from cultured PBMCs, obtained from culture after CMV antigen stimulation. This sequence was found in a human donor in good health (CMV status not recorded). Some clones in this sample may be carry-over from other donors' samples. The CDR3 here is CASSFSDGYGYTF. In DNA form, the CDR3 reads TGTGCCAGCAGCTTTTCGGACGGTTATGGCTACACCTTC.